What follows is one T cell receptor (beta chain) and its context. The record originates from a study of blood T cells in healthy people across ages. The use of a sample-barcoded 5' primer and a J-beta primer mix characterized a second PCR of about 7 to 12 cycles. TCRdb fed the 5' RACE reads into MiXCR, producing one record per CDR3 protein. The table has fewer than 750,000 distinct CDR3 sequences, roughly 48% seen once. Source material: blood. The sequence derives from an elderly man in good health.

CDR3 residues: CASSAQREYNEQFF. For the CDR3, the DNA is TGTGCCAGCAGTGCCCAGCGGGAGTACAATGAGCAGTTCTTC. This chain joins TRBV2 and TRBJ2-1; the match to TRBD2 covers 8 bases. The CDR3 has 14 amino acids. Germline CDR1 reads SNHLY; CDR2 reads FYNNEI. J gave up 4 bases and V 4 bases, and 3 bases lay outside the gene matches.